This TCR beta chain appears in the sequencing data of a study of T-cell reconstitution after alpha-beta-depleted transplantation in children. In regard to this clonotype: Its antigen remains unknown.

V gave up 1 base and J gave up 7 bases, with 18 bases separating them. Germline V gives CDR1 SGHRS, CDR2 YFSETQ. CDR3 length equals 15 residues. Construction of the TCRbeta library involved unique molecular identifiers. A single record per CDR3 protein comes from TCRdb applying MiXCR to the PCR reads. The sample contains about 580,000 distinct CDR3 sequences, roughly 27% of which appear only once. General study findings and limits: Diversity of TCRbeta at day 60 was high in some patients, arising from surviving recipient T cells and thymic progenitors. Expanded graft clones numbering several hundred reportedly gave rise to alpha-beta T cells about two months after transplant. At the one-year point after transplant, T-cell counts and TCRbeta diversity were found to come mostly from T cells that had been newly produced.

The sample in question was PBMCs, obtained before TCRalphabeta/CD19-depleted stem cell transplant. The clonotype comes from a boy under three years old with Wiskott-Aldrich syndrome, due to receive a stem cell transplant. V usage is TRBV5-1 and J usage is TRBJ2-7; TRBD2 is a possible D gene (5 bases). DNA of the CDR3: TGCGCCAGCAGCTTGCAACAGAAGGGATCGGGAGAGCAGTACTTC. Its protein is CASSLQQKGSGEQYF.